The clone carrying this TCR beta chain was seen only once. Its antigen is unknown. The sample is drawn from a study of T cell clones after liver transplantation. Study as a whole: Liver transplant recipients had immunosuppression withdrawal attempted within 2 years. Patients counted as tolerant after at least one year off all immunosuppression, enzymes not exceeding twice normal. Draws occurred before transplant, before withdrawal, and after complete or failed withdrawal.

Overall study findings and caveats: Small, mixed patient groups and varying post-transplant times limit these conclusions.

The CDR3 runs to 15 residues. CDR1 is SNHLY and CDR2 is FYNNEI in the germline V gene. V gave up 1 base and J gave up 1 base, with 8 bases separating them. This table comes from immunoSEQ multiplex PCR, and its TCRdb copy is limited to in-frame clones, with some not included. The profile shows 45,000 or so clones, 86% of them singletons. The starting material was CD4+ T cells from blood, obtained 24 months after liver transplant. The rearrangement uses TRBV2 and TRBJ2-1; D gene uncertain. This TCR was recovered from a human patient who received a liver transplant. Some T cells may be supplied by the graft donor. CDR3: CASSEVGFSYNEQFF. As DNA, the CDR3 is TGTGCCAGCAGTGAAGTGGGTTTTTCCTACAATGAGCAGTTCTTC.